These T cell receptor beta chains were read from a single sample in a study of T cell responses to AZD1222 COVID-19 vaccine. Libraries were prepared by immunoSEQ multiplex PCR; TCRdb keeps only in-frame clonotypes and omits some of them. This sample has 90,000 to 130,000 clones; 85% to 95% occur once, and the top ten carry 2.9%. The sample consisted of peripheral blood, taken 28 days after the second AZD1222 dose. Every receptor here comes from an adult who received the AZD1222 COVID-19 vaccine. The CDR3 runs from the conserved cysteine through the conserved F or W.

v_call cdr3_aa
TRBV5-1 CASSWDRGNYGYTF
TRBV5-5 CASSPGTSGRVSVEQYF
TRBV6-1 CASSESGVWGWGNNSPLHF
TRBV19 CASSISNTEAFF
TRBV7-9 CASSLATSGYTDTQYF
TRBV11-2 CASSLGRRGEKLFF
TRBV18 CASVTGTANTEAFF
TRBV3-1/TRBV3-2 CASSQISGSQNEQFF
TRBV3-1/TRBV3-2 CASSQSDVLRAFF
TRBV15 CATRRRGVIPDTQYF
TRBV7-9 CASSPRTQGEGSPLHF
TRBV19 CASSTSAGASLFSTDTQYF
TRBV3-1/TRBV3-2 CASSQGSWGPNEQFF
TRBV6-5 CASRQMNTEAFF
TRBV10-3 CAISGPGTSGRLDTQYF
TRBV27 CASSLFGTGEEQYF
TRBV5-5 CASSFWGSSEKLFF
TRBV18 CASSPWQGIGAGELFF
TRBV2 CASTKLAGVPEQYF
TRBV6-5 CASSTRTSGGDTQYF
TRBV4-2 CASSQEGGRAGETQYF
TRBV6-2/TRBV6-3 CASSPSYEQYF
TRBV15 CATSFDRGLVNGYTF
TRBV6-5 CASSTPGLADETQYF
TRBV20-1 CSASGTKAFF
TRBV5-5 CASSLREGSGEKLFF
TRBV2 CASRSPTVLSYGYTF
TRBV18 CASSRLRGGATGELFF
TRBV6-6 CASSEGQQSGNTIYF
TRBV11-2 CASSSEGLAGSYEQYF
TRBV10-3 CATLKDLYGYTF
TRBV7-9 CASSPGLAGGETQYF
TRBV15 CATSTRVRETQYF
TRBV5-5 CASSLGAVNEKLFF
TRBV29-1 CSAAGLAGGPMETQYF
TRBV7-8 CASSLMYSLSGNTIYF
TRBV19 CASTVGQAAEAFF
TRBV18 CASSPGLDHQPQHF
TRBV5-5 CASSLFKGPNTEAFF
TRBV7-2 CASSYGWGYEQYF
TRBV3-1/TRBV3-2 CASSHNDLSGDEQYF
TRBV29-1 CSVEDSRENTEAFF
TRBV6-2/TRBV6-3 CASSYKSGTGGEKLFF
TRBV9 CASSPDRMRYGYTF
TRBV6-4 CASSPRPGDQETQYF
TRBV2 CASSEWGGQFNYGYTF
TRBV11-2 CASSPTTPNGGELFF
TRBV29-1 CSVGTVQETQYF
TRBV7-9 CASSLFLGRGEKLFF
TRBV18 CASSPTPVASSYGYTF
TRBV6-5 CASRGVGGRTYEQYF
TRBV29-1 CSVVGAGGYTF